This T cell receptor (beta chain) was found in a study of T-cell reconstitution after alpha-beta-depleted transplantation in children. Unique molecular identifiers tagged the TCRbeta library. TCRdb re-called the PCR reads with MiXCR, one entry per CDR3 protein. The sample has roughly 220,000 distinct CDR3 sequences, more than 10% seen once. This CDR3 has 13 residues. V gave up 4 bases and J gave up 1 base, with 8 bases separating them. The V gene's germline CDR1 is SGHRS and CDR2 YFSETQ. This clonotype was counted many times. This TCR was recovered from a human donor who donated a stem cell graft to a child with acute lymphoblastic leukemia. V gene TRBV5-1 combines with J gene TRBJ1-1; D call uncertain. Sequenced material: PBMCs from the stem cell graft donor, taken from the stem cell graft. CDR3 loop: CASSPDGNTEAFF. CDR3 DNA: TGCGCCAGCAGCCCGGACGGGAACACTGAAGCTTTCTTT.